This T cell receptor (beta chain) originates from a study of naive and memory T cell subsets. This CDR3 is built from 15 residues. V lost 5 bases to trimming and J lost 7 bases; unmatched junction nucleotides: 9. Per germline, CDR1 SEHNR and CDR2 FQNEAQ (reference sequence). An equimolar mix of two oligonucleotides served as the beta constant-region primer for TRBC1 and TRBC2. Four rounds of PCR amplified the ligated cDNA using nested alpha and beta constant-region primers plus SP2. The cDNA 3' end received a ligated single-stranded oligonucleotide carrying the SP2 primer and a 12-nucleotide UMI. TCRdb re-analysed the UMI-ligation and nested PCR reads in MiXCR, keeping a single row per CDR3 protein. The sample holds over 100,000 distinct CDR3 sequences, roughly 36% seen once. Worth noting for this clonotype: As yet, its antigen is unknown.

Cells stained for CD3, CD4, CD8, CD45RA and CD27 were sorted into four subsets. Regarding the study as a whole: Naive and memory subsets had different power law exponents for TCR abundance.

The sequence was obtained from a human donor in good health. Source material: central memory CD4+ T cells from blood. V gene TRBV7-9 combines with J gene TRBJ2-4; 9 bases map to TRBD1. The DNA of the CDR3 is TGTGCCAGCAGCGGGACAGGGAGCAGGAGGAACATTCAGTACTTC. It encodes CASSGTGSRRNIQYF.